This T cell receptor beta chain was obtained from a study of cytomegalovirus exposure and HLA in healthy donors. CDR1 and CDR2 from the germline V gene are MNHEY and SVGAGI. The CDR3 contains 15 residues. The V and J ends lost 5 bases and 4 bases, in that order; junction bases with no gene match: 9. Comment on this clone: Its specificity is unknown.

PCR used 60 Vbeta primers and 13 Jbeta primers. Measured with immunoSEQ multiplex PCR; TCRdb has only the in-frame clones, and not every one. The repertoire consists of 99,000 or so clones, with 78% occurring once and the leading ten covering under 2%. Study-wide findings and caveats: An ancestry cluster, one associated with Asian ancestry, reportedly showed fewer N-insertions than the approximately 720-donor mean in a later analysis. Previous analysis showed most TCR beta V segments were productive about 90% or about 30% of the time. It was only CMV serostatus that was available as immune exposure information.

Though nominally healthy at sampling, donors likely had unrecorded immune exposures. The sample was PBMCs. V gene TRBV6-5 combines with J gene TRBJ1-2, with 8 bases aligning to TRBD1. The TCR comes from a woman aged 40 to 50 in good health and CMV-seronegative. This chain's CDR3 is CASSLGQGVRYGYTF. The CDR3 DNA is TGTGCCAGCAGTCTTGGACAGGGCGTTCGCTATGGCTACACCTTC.